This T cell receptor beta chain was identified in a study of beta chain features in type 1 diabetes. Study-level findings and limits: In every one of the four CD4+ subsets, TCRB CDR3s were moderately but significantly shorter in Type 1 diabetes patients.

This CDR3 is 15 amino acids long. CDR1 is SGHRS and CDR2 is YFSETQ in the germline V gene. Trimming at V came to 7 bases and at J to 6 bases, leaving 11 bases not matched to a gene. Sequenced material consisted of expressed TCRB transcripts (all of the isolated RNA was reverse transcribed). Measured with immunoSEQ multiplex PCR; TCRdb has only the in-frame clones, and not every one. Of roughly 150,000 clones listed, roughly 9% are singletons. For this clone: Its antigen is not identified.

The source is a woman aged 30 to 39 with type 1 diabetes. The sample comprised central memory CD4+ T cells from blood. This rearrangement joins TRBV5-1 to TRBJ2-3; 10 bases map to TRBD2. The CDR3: CASALQSGRDDTQYF. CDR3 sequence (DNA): TGCGCCAGCGCCCTACAAAGCGGGAGGGACGATACGCAGTATTTT.